Described below is a single TCR beta chain sequence and its context. Original analysis: From reference gene primer amplification, estimates of nucleated cell counts were derived. Method: immunoSEQ multiplex PCR; TCRdb's copy keeps in-frame clones and lacks some. The D gene and trimming were derived from the DNA, and the V and J assignments and clone size from that table. The profile covers more than 200,000 clones, with roughly 90% appearing a single time and 1.5% to 2% taken by the ten largest. The sample originates from a study of blood T cell repertoires in COVID-19. Germline V CDR1 and CDR2: MNHEY, SVGEGT. This CDR3 is built from 17 residues. Trimming took 2 bases from V and 1 from J, leaving 15 bases between them.

This sequence joins TRBV6-2 or TRBV6-3 and TRBJ1-5; possibly TRBD1 for D (5 bases). The origin of this receptor is a man aged 70-80 years with acute or convalescent COVID-19. The sequencing input was peripheral blood. CDR3 region: CASSYRAGELSNQPQHF. The CDR3 bases are TGTGCCAGCAGTTACAGAGCGGGGGAACTAAGCAATCAGCCCCAGCATTTT.